This T cell receptor beta chain was profiled in a study of human T cells and chemical hapten exposure. Study information: Investigators sensitized around 2 cm by around 2 cm of upper inner arm skin with 2% DPC. Yields of TCR per sample differed, chiefly owing to small differences in pooled library volume.

Specified time point: patch test 1, 2 weeks after DPC sensitization. Stated treatment: therapeutic diphenylcyclopropenone sensitization with weekly scalp DPC. This clonotype has only a few counts. The CDR3 is 13 amino acids. V lost 3 bases and J 6 bases, leaving 11 bases between the germline ends. CDR1 is SNHLY, CDR2 FYNNEI, per germline. Within the library, unique molecular identifiers were attached to each individual cDNA molecule. One entry per CDR3 protein, called by TCRdb with MiXCR from the RACE reads. The sample contains more than 150,000 distinct CDR3 sequences, 14% of which appear only once. The clonotype was recovered from a woman aged 30 to 39 with alopecia areata. Some clones in this sample may be carry-over from other donors' samples. This specimen was whole blood, taken in connection with sensitization to the hapten diphenylcyclopropenone (DPC). The V and J genes are TRBV2 and TRBJ1-1; maybe TRBD1 (5 bases). CDR3 sequence (DNA): TGTGCCAGCAGTGACGCAGGGTTCCCTGAAGCTTTCTTT. It translates to CASSDAGFPEAFF.